This TCR beta chain emerged from a study of blood T cell repertoires in COVID-19 (dated by TCRdb to about 2020). As for the study more broadly: Samples from collaborators originated in the United States, Italy and Spain and spanned both the acute and convalescent phases of COVID-19. Deeply sampled blood TCRbeta repertoires from subjects exposed to, actively infected with, or recovered from COVID-19 were included in the dataset. Sample metadata almost always included a de-identified subject ID, COVID-19 status, age in years and sex. The material from the prospective study consisted of cDNA or gDNA derived from T cells, B-cell-depleted T cells, or PBMCs. The repertoires were released in a freely available public database intended as a resource for research on the immune response to SARS-CoV-2. The samples were drawn from two sources: the first 160 participants of the ongoing ImmuneRACE study, and over 1,000 subjects contributed by 6 global collaborators. HLA class I and class II types, where available, came from metadata supplied by the sample provider rather than from assay-based typing. Study-wide findings and limitations: The amount of clinical and demographic metadata varied by source and participant and was provided uncurated.

V and J are trimmed by 5 bases and 5 bases, and the gene matches miss 4 bases of the junction. CDR1 and CDR2 were assigned from the germline V gene as MDHEN and SYDVKM. The CDR3 runs 13 amino acids, cysteine and phenylalanine included. Just CDR3 DNA is preserved here, 39 bases in frame from base 1. About this clone itself: Its antigen is not yet known. Per-base quality was not reported, and no clone a single base away is much larger than it.

One collaborating source in Seattle enrolled patients while the patients were actively infected and followed the patients over time throughout the course of disease. Collaborating institutions collected whole blood in K2EDTA tubes following their own protocols. For TCRbeta analysis, collaborators shipped samples as frozen whole blood, isolated PBMCs, or DNA extracted from either of those sample types. TCRbeta CDR3 regions were amplified from genomic DNA using the immunoSEQ Assay, a bias-controlled multiplex PCR. Turning to the authors' computational methods: The number of nucleated cells in each sample was estimated by amplification of reference gene primers within the assay. To quantify the absolute abundance of each unique TCRbeta CDR3 rearrangement, sequence reads were collapsed and filtered. Productive Simpson clonality was computed per sample as the square root of Simpson's diversity index over productive rearrangements. TCRdb carries this immuneACCESS record with in-frame sequences only. Its versions omit some clonotypes, under half of them owing to an unresolved V gene in the studies checked, with the rest unexplained. V and J calls and clone size are given by that table; D and trimming were obtained from the DNA. The sample table records roughly 190,000 clones; around four fifths of these occur just once. Roughly 15% of the sample comes from the top ten.

The TCR originated in a woman aged 70-85 years with COVID-19, enrolled during active disease. The V and J segments used are TRBV28 and TRBJ2-5, and TRBD1 matches 8 of the central bases. The specimen was peripheral blood. Here the CDR3 is given as CASSARGLETQYF. The nucleotide sequence is given as TGTGCCAGCAGTGCCAGGGGGCTGGAGACCCAGTACTTC.